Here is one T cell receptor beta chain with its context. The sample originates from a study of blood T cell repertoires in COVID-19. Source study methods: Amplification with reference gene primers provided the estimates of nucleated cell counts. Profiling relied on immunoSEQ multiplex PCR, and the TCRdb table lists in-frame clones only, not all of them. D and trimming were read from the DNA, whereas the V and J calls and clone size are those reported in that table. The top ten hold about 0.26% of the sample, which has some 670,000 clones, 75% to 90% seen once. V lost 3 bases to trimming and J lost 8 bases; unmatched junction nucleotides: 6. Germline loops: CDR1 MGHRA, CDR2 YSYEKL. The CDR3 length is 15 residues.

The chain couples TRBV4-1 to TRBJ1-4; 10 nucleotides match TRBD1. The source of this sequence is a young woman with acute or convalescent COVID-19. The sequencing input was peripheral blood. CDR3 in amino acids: CASSHPTGGVEKLFF. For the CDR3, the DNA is TGCGCCAGCAGCCATCCGACAGGGGGCGTAGAAAAACTGTTTTTT.